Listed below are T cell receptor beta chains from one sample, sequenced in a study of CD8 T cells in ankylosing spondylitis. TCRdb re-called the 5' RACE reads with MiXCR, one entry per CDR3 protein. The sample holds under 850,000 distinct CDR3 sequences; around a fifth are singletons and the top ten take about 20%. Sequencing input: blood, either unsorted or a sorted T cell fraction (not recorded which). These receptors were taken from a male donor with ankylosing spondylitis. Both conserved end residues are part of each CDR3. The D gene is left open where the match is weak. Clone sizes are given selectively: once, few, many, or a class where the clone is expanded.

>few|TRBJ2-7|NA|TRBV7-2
TGTGCCAGCAGGGTGACAGGAAACTACGAGCAGTACTTC
CASRVTGNYEQYF
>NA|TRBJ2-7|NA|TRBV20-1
TGCAGTGCTAGCGGTTACGTTTTCGGGGGCTACGAGCAGTACTTC
CSASGYVFGGYEQYF
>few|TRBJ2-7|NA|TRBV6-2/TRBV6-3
TGTGCCAGCAGTTTGTTAACGGGTGCAAGCTCCTACGAGCAGTACTTC
CASSLLTGASSYEQYF
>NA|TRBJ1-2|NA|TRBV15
TGTGCCACCAGCAGAGGAAACCCAGGCGACTATGGCTACACCTTC
CATSRGNPGDYGYTF
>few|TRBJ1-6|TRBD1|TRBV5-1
TGCGCCAGCAGCTTGGGTCGGGCAGGGGGTTCACCCCTCCACTTT
CASSLGRAGGSPLHF
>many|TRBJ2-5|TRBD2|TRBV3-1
TGTGCCAGCAGCCAGGCGGGAGGAGAGACCCAGTACTTC
CASSQAGGETQYF
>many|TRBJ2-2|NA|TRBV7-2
TGTGCCAGCAGCTTATTAGGTGCGAACACCGGGGAGCTGTTTTTT
CASSLLGANTGELFF
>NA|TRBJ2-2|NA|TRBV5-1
TGCGCCAGCAGCTTCAACGTAAGAGGGACCACCGGGGAGCTGTTTTTT
CASSFNVRGTTGELFF
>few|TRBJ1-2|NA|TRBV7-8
TGTGCCAGCAGCTTAGGGGCAAATAATAACTATGGCTACACCTTC
CASSLGANNNYGYTF
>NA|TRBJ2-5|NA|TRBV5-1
TGCGCCAGCAGACCAGCCCCCGGCGCAGGGGAGACCCAGTACTTC
CASRPAPGAGETQYF
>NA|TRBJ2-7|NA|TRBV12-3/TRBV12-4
TGTGCCAGCAGTTTAGCTAACTGGTACGAGCAGTACTTC
CASSLANWYEQYF
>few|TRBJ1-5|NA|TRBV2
TGTGCCAGCAGCTCAGGGTGGAATCAGCCCCAGCATTTT
CASSSGWNQPQHF
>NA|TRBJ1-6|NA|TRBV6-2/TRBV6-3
TGTGCCAGCAGTTATTATCGGCCCCCGGACTCACCCCTCCACTTT
CASSYYRPPDSPLHF
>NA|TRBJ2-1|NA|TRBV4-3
TGCGCCAGCAGCCGACAGACGAGCGGTTCCTTCGGTGAGCAGTTCTTC
CASSRQTSGSFGEQFF
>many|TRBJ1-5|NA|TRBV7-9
TGTGCCAGCAGCTTAGCAGAGAATCAGCCCCAGCATTTT
CASSLAENQPQHF
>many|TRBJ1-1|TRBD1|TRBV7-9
TGTGCCAGCAGCTTGCCAGGGGGGGACACTGAAGCTTTCTTT
CASSLPGGDTEAFF
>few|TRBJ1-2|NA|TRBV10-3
TGTGCCATCAGTGGTTCAGGGTCTGACGGCTACACCTTC
CAISGSGSDGYTF
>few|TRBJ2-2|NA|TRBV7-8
TGTGCCAGCAGCTTAGGATCCGCAGGGGCTGGGGAGCTGTTTTTT
CASSLGSAGAGELFF
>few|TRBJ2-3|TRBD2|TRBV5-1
TGCGCCAGCAGCCCGGGGGGATTAGCGGCAGATACGCAGTATTTT
CASSPGGLAADTQYF
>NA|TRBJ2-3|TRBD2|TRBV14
TGTGCCAGCAGCCAACGTAGAGCTAGCGGGGGATCCACAGATACGCAGTATTTT
CASSQRRASGGSTDTQYF
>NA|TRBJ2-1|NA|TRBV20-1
TGCAGTGCTAGAATTGCGGGAAGACGCTACAATGAGCAGTTCTTC
CSARIAGRRYNEQFF
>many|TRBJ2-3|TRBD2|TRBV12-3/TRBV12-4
TGTGCCAGCAGTTCTAGCGGGAGCACAGATACGCAGTATTTT
CASSSSGSTDTQYF
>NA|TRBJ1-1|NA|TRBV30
TGTGCCTGGAGTGGGGGCTCGCAGAGGAACACTGAAGCTTTCTTT
CAWSGGSQRNTEAFF
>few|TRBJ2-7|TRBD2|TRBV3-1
TGTGCCAGCAGCCACAGGGAGGGCGAGCAGTACTTC
CASSHREGEQYF
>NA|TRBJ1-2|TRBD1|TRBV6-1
TGTGCCAGCAGTCCTACGGAGGGGGCGCGAGGCTACACCTTC
CASSPTEGARGYTF
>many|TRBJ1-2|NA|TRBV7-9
TGTGCCAGCAGCTTAGGGGACCGATTTAACTATGGCTACACCTTC
CASSLGDRFNYGYTF